Presented here are 2 T cell receptor beta chains from one specimen sequenced in a study of neurological immune-mediated disorders. One entry per CDR3 protein, called by TCRdb with MiXCR from the 5' RACE reads. The sample has roughly 60,000 distinct CDR3 sequences, 2% to 2.5% seen once; the top ten hold around 3%. Sequencing input: PBMCs. Every receptor here comes from a man between 50 and 59 years old with multiple sclerosis.

This clonotype was seen many times. The chain has TRBV7-9 and TRBJ2-1; 8 bases fit TRBD2. The V segment lost 7 bases and the J segment 2 bases; nucleotides outside the gene matches: 7. The CDR3 covers 15 residues. Germline CDR1 reads SEHNR; CDR2 reads FQNEAQ (reference sequence). In nucleotides, the CDR3 is TGTGCCAGCACCGAGGGACTAGTCCCCTACAATGAGCAGTTCTTC. Protein: CASTEGLVPYNEQFF.

This clonotype was picked up many times. This rearrangement joins TRBV20-1 to TRBJ2-7; 7 bases line up with TRBD1. Trimming at V came to 0 bases and at J to 3 bases, leaving 2 bases not matched to a gene. The CDR3 runs to 13 residues. Per germline, CDR1 DFQATT and CDR2 SNEGSKA (reference sequence). The CDR3 is CSARDPGGYEQYF. CDR3 DNA sequence: TGCAGTGCTAGAGATCCAGGGGGCTACGAGCAGTACTTC.